The entry below gives a single T cell receptor beta chain sequence along with its context. Its antigen is undetermined. This record comes from a study of cytomegalovirus exposure and HLA in healthy donors. Whole-study findings and limits: Reports described diagnosis of cytomegalovirus status by the classifier as highly specific and sensitive. Some public TCRs appeared in many individuals, while most sequences were rare.

TCRdb keeps only in-frame clones here, not all; method: immunoSEQ multiplex PCR. The repertoire holds approximately 100,000 clones, roughly 85% seen once, with roughly 4% in the top ten. Germline lookup yields CDR1 SGHDN and CDR2 FVKESK. CDR3 length equals 14 residues. The V and J ends lost 4 bases and 12 bases, in that order; junction bases with no gene match: 13. This chain connects TRBV14 to TRBJ1-1; TRBD1 aligns across 8 bases. The sequenced sample was PBMCs. This sequence originates from a woman in her 30s in good health and CMV-seronegative. The CDR3 sequence: CASSLVPGQGSTFF. The DNA for the CDR3 is TGTGCCAGCAGCCTCGTACCAGGACAGGGTTCAACTTTCTTT.